Included here is one T cell receptor beta chain sequence, with context. The sample is drawn from a study of blood T cell repertoires in COVID-19. Background on the study: Italy, Spain and the United States were the sources of the convalescent and acute COVID-19 samples.

Germline-derived CDR1 and CDR2 are SGHRS and YFSETQ. The CDR3 runs 15 residues. V lost 2 bases to trimming and J lost 3 bases; unmatched junction nucleotides: 5. Clones were sequenced by immunoSEQ multiplex PCR, and TCRdb holds only the in-frame ones, with some missing. The sample consists of under 450,000 clones, about 87% of them appearing once. The sequence came from a woman in her forties or fifties with COVID-19, enrolled during active disease. The sample was peripheral blood. This chain connects TRBV5-1 to TRBJ2-1; 7 bases fit TRBD1. In DNA, the CDR3 is TGCGCCAGCAGCTTATCGGGGACAGACTACAATGAGCAGTTCTTC. This gives the protein CASSLSGTDYNEQFF.